The present TCR beta chain was sequenced within a study of T cell responses to AZD1222 COVID-19 vaccine. Whole-study findings and limits: Spike-wide vaccine-associated CD4 TCRs dominated at 160-218 and 743-854.

Looked up from germline, CDR1 is LGHDT and CDR2 is YNNKEL (reference sequence). The V gene end was trimmed by 1 base and the J gene end by 9 bases; junction bases not matched to a gene: 9. The CDR3 is made up of 15 amino acids. Remarks on this clone: Its matching antigen is unknown.

Clones were read by immunoSEQ multiplex PCR, and TCRdb kept only the in-frame ones, dropping some. The sample holds under 200,000 clones, more than 70% seen once. The rearrangement joins TRBV3-1 (or the pseudogene TRBV3-2) to TRBJ2-1; 7 bases are shared with TRBD2. The source is an adult who received the AZD1222 COVID-19 vaccine. The sample here was peripheral blood, taken 28 days after the second AZD1222 dose. CDR3 DNA sequence: TGTGCCAGCAGCCAAGCGCGCGGGAGCGTCAGTGAGCAGTTCTTC. Translation gives CASSQARGSVSEQFF.